These 14 T cell receptor beta chains were sequenced from one sample in a study of CD8 T cells in ankylosing spondylitis. Study results and limitations: Apparently characteristic of ankylosing spondylitis blood was a TCR beta motif (eight highly homologous variants).

TCRdb fed the 5' RACE reads into MiXCR, producing one record per CDR3 protein. The sample has more than 600,000 distinct CDR3 sequences, about 20% seen once. These TCRs are of unknown antigen specificity. The sequenced sample consisted of blood, either unsorted or a sorted T cell fraction (not recorded which). Receptors originate from a male donor with ankylosing spondylitis.

This clonotype was seen at least ten times. V gene TRBV24-1 combines with J gene TRBJ2-3, with 10 positions matching TRBD2. This CDR3 contains 15 residues. Trimming took 9 bases from V and 1 from J; bases not matched to a gene: 6. CDR1 and CDR2 from the germline V gene are KGHDR and SFDVKD. The DNA of the CDR3 is TGTGCCACCGGCCTAGCGGGAGTAGGCACAGATACGCAGTATTTT. Protein: CATGLAGVGTDTQYF.

The chain is built from TRBV29-1 and TRBJ2-5, with 12 bases matching TRBD2. The CDR3 totals 16 residues. The V and J ends lost 6 bases and 5 bases, in that order; junction bases with no gene match: 13. In germline, CDR1 is SQVTM, CDR2 ANQGSEA. CDR3 sequence: CSVAPSGRAVGETQYF. DNA for the CDR3: TGCAGCGTCGCCCCTAGCGGGAGGGCCGTAGGGGAGACCCAGTACTTC.

This chain connects TRBV5-1 to TRBJ2-3; possibly TRBD1 for D (5 bases). This CDR3 contains 13 residues. Trimming pared 4 bases from V and 4 bases from J, leaving 10 bases between. CDR1 SGHRS and CDR2 YFSETQ come from the germline V gene. This CDR3 reads CASSDLQADTQYF. CDR3 in DNA: TGCGCCAGCAGCGACCTACAGGCAGATACGCAGTATTTT.

Many counts were recorded for this clonotype. The chain recombines TRBV28 with TRBJ2-7; D remains unclear. V lost 5 bases and J 6 bases, leaving 11 bases between the germline ends. This CDR3 has 12 amino acids. The germline CDR1 and CDR2 sequences are MDHEN and SYDVKM. In nucleotides, the CDR3 is TGTGCCAGCAGTCCGTCGATCGGCGAGCAGTACTTC. Its translation is CASSPSIGEQYF.

This clonotype was recorded a few times. The chain has TRBV20-1 and TRBJ2-7; D might be TRBD1 (6 bases). Germline V CDR1 and CDR2: DFQATT, SNEGSKA (reference sequence). This CDR3 spans 15 amino acids. V was shortened by 3 bases and J by 2 bases, with 17 bases between the two germline ends. CDR3 sequence: CSASPLGTRAYEQYF. The CDR3 DNA follows: TGCAGTGCTAGCCCCCTCGGGACAAGAGCCTACGAGCAGTACTTC.

This clonotype showed up just a few times. J is TRBJ1-2 and V is TRBV11-3; weak D call: TRBD1 (6 bases). Germline CDR1 reads SGHNT; CDR2 reads YENEEA. CDR3 length equals 15 residues. V was cut by 5 bases and J by 0 bases, with 13 bases left in between. This chain's CDR3 is CASSRGRGTNYGYTF. The CDR3, as DNA: TGTGCCAGCAGCCGGGGCAGGGGAACTAACTATGGCTACACCTTC.

The J gene is TRBJ2-7, the V gene TRBV3-1; TRBD2 matches at 7 bases. The CDR3 loop spans 15 amino acids. V lost 5 bases to trimming and J lost 2 bases; unmatched junction nucleotides: 9. Germline assignment: CDR1 LGHDT and CDR2 YNNKEL (reference sequence). In nucleotides, the CDR3 is TGTGCCAGCAGCTCTAGCGGAGGGAAAACCTACGAGCAGTACTTC. It encodes CASSSSGGKTYEQYF.

The chain uses TRBV4-1 and TRBJ2-5; the match to TRBD2 covers 10 bases. This CDR3 has 18 amino acids. V trimming: 3 bases; J trimming: 5 bases; junction bases outside the gene matches: 15. Germline V gene lookup returns CDR1 MGHRA and CDR2 YSYEKL. The CDR3 region has the DNA TGCGCCAGCAGCCACGGAAGATCTCCAGCGGGGGGGTTTGAGACCCAGTACTTC. Residues: CASSHGRSPAGGFETQYF.

The chain combines TRBV6-2 or TRBV6-3 with TRBJ1-1; 7 bases align to TRBD1. CDR1 and CDR2 (germline): MNHEY, SVGEGT. CDR3 length equals 15 residues. V shed 8 bases and J 5 bases; nucleotides not matched to a gene: 14. CDR3 sequence: CASGVYRGSETEAFF. The CDR3 region has the DNA TGTGCCAGCGGAGTATACAGGGGTTCGGAGACTGAAGCTTTCTTT.

This clonotype was found a few times. This chain joins TRBV15 and TRBJ2-3; 11 bases match TRBD2. CDR1 is LNHNV, CDR2 YYDKDF, per germline (reference sequence). V lost 4 bases to trimming and J lost 2 bases; unmatched junction nucleotides: 5. The CDR3 spans 16 residues. CDR3 DNA: TGTGCCACCAGCATTGGGACTAGCGGAAACACAGATACGCAGTATTTT. It encodes CATSIGTSGNTDTQYF. Supplemented by reference TRBV15 and TRBJ2-3, the full variable domain reads DAMVIQNPRYQVTQFGKPVTLSCSQTLNHNVMYWYQQKSSQAPKLLFHYYDKDFNNEADTPDNFQSRRPNTSFCFLDIRSPGLGDTAMYLCATSIGTSGNTDTQYFGPGTRLTVL.

V usage is TRBV7-9 and J usage is TRBJ2-1; 7 bases align to TRBD2. The trim removed 1 base at V and 8 bases at J, leaving 8 bases unmatched. The CDR3 spans 15 residues. The germline V gene has CDR1 SEHNR and CDR2 FQNEAQ (reference sequence). DNA of the CDR3: TGTGCCAGCAGCTTAGGAGGCGGGAGTTTCGATGAGCAGTTCTTC. It is translated as CASSLGGGSFDEQFF.

The J gene is TRBJ1-1, the V gene TRBV29-1, with 8 bases matching TRBD1. CDR3 length: 12 residues. The J segment lost 6 bases and the V segment lost 7 bases, leaving 7 bases of the junction unmatched. Germline lookup yields CDR1 SQVTM and CDR2 ANQGSEA. This chain's CDR3 is CSAGQGGSEAFF. CDR3 DNA sequence: TGCAGCGCAGGACAGGGTGGGTCTGAAGCTTTCTTT.

This clonotype was observed a handful of times. The CDR3 here is CASSQDPVNEQYF. CDR3 in DNA: TGTGCCAGCAGCCAAGATCCCGTGAACGAGCAGTACTTC. This rearrangement joins TRBV4-2 to TRBJ2-7; D is unresolved. The CDR3 loop spans 13 amino acids. CDR1 is LGHNA, CDR2 YNFKEQ, per germline. V was pared by 0 bases and J by 5 bases, with 8 bases between.

The V gene is TRBV15, the J gene TRBJ1-3, with D uncertain. V was trimmed by 2 bases and J by 4 bases, leaving 3 bases between them. CDR3 length equals 12 residues. Germline V gives CDR1 LNHNV, CDR2 YYDKDF (reference sequence). The DNA of the CDR3 is TGTGCCACCAGCAGAACCGGAAACACCATATATTTT. Protein product: CATSRTGNTIYF.